The subject of this entry is one T cell receptor (beta chain). The target of this receptor is not known. It has no much larger one-base neighbor in the sample; base qualities were not kept. The cohort consisted of 670 or so healthy bone marrow donors. At the time of sampling, all cohort members were nominally healthy, though unrecorded immune exposures were likely present. The donor was CMV seronegative and belonged to the group of over 300 seronegative cohort members. A peripheral blood sample was provided by each donor, and peripheral blood mononuclear cells were used for TCR beta sequencing. The Qiagen DNeasy Blood Extraction Kit was used to extract genomic DNA from the blood cell samples. The record originates from a study of cytomegalovirus exposure and HLA in healthy donors (dated by TCRdb to about 2017). Broadly, across the study: An earlier analysis of 587 of the donors reported about 260 Gb of sequence data and 117 million unique TCR beta sequences obtained from roughly 170 million T cells. Approximately 310 gigabases of sequencing data and approximately 80 million unique TCR sequences were included in an early release covering roughly 600 HLA-typed donors. Donor age, sex, ethnicity and CMV serostatus were collected together with the repertoire data. A later analysis re-examined previously published TCR beta repertoires from about 700 donors and added high-resolution HLA genotyping to investigate patterns of TCR occurrence. In the later analysis, no new phenotypic data were used to find candidate immune exposures; instead, reliance was placed on TCR beta sequences and their occurrence across donors. To predict cytomegalovirus infection status, the study combined high-throughput TCR immunosequencing, statistical association of individual TCRs with disease status, and machine learning. Across some 400 genotyped donors of the cohort, an average of about 200,000 unique TCR beta nucleotide sequences per donor were sequenced, and 15% to 20% of those sequences were non-productive. All discovery cohort repertoires had been generated using a single sequencing platform. Four to six DR-DQ haplotypes were handled as single units for association and clustering, since linkage in the cohort was strong. The genetic ancestry cluster associated with self-reported Caucasian donors included around 76% of the approximately 410 genotyped donors. Besides the first cohort of some 670 subjects, a separate validation cohort made up of roughly 120 different subjects was used. Class I and class II HLA loci were covered by the typing at four-digit resolution. The study was designed to test whether signatures of past pathogen exposure could be identified by cataloging public T cell receptors. Using immunosequencing, the study profiled T cell repertoires from 666 subjects and related those repertoires to cytomegalovirus serostatus. An earlier analysis of about 600 of the donors used high-throughput TCR beta sequencing to judge whether each TCR beta V gene segment behaved as functional or pseudogenic. Genome-wide SNP genotypes for about 60% of the roughly 700 donors were used in a later genetic analysis, which treated that subset as a discovery cohort. The number of typed donors differed by locus: about 620-640 for A, B, C, DRB1 and DQB1; 500 to 550 for DQA1; approximately 610 for DPA1; and some 450 for DPB1. Overall results and qualifications from the work: According to a later analysis, parvovirus B19, influenza, CMV and Epstein-Barr virus appeared linked to several top co-occurrence clusters. At a false discovery rate of 0.05, a later analysis linked fewer than 20,000 TCR beta sequences to specific HLA alleles. Most CMV-associated TCR beta chains appeared to be HLA-restricted in a later analysis, and the HLA associations seemed to be driven largely by CMV exposure. The study gave a list of 150 to 200 TCR beta chains associated with cytomegalovirus. Strong co-occurrence of HLA alleles, especially DR and DQ, made assigning TCR associations to individual alleles difficult. The authors suggested that the approach could potentially be generalized to other disease states and immunological phenotypes. A cluster of highly shared sequence variants was judged likely to be a technical artifact of the sequencing pipeline. In a later genetic analysis, a missense DCLRE1C variant was associated with V-gene and J-gene trimming of TCR beta chains, and the association was replicated in an independent cohort. Compared with equally common non-associated chains, HLA-associated TCR beta chains in a later analysis were more clonally expanded and had lower generation probabilities. The cohort was sequenced for TCR beta chains only, and without alpha or paired-chain data the features that could be detected were limited. Some IMGT-functional V segments, including TRBV6-2 and TRBV6-3, could not be distinguished by the 87-base-pair reads and were therefore excluded. Across donors, most TCR sequences were observed very rarely, whereas some public TCRs were present in many individuals. In both the original and validation cohorts, the classifier was reported to diagnose cytomegalovirus status with high specificity and sensitivity. In an earlier analysis of approximately 600 of the donors, most TCR beta V segments were observed in productive rearrangements about 87% or about 30% of the time, broadly matching IMGT annotations. The only immune exposure information available for the cohort was CMV serostatus. In vitro tests confirmed that a few of the cytomegalovirus-associated TCR beta chains recognize cytomegalovirus antigens. In a later genetic analysis, fewer N-insertions in productive TCRs were reported among donors in an Asian-associated ancestry cluster than the roughly 700-donor mean. Correlated functional status among segregating V segments might be attributable to linkage disequilibrium, but an unknown experimental factor could not be ruled out. Because some donors lacked HLA typing at each locus, the association tests relied only on the typed subset. Because counts were too low, roughly 17 rarely observed V segments, including chromosome 9 orphons, were left out of the earlier analysis of a few hundred of the donors. Roughly uniform sequencing depth across donors was assumed in presence/absence analyses, although this assumption may not hold. A further reported finding was that TCR beta sequences accurately predicted the HLA-A and HLA-B alleles for most subjects in the first cohort. In a later analysis, the rate of TCR association differed among HLA loci, with DRB1 alleles having the most associated TCRs and HLA-C alleles having the fewest.

Here V drops 1 base and J drops 0 bases, and the junction holds 9 bases not matched to any gene. The CDR3 runs 17 residues from the cysteine to the phenylalanine. Just CDR3 DNA is preserved here, 51 bases in frame from base 1. CDR1 is given as SGDLS and CDR2 as YYNGEE, both from the germline V gene. Library construction relied on the immunoSEQ multiplex PCR assay. For the multiplex PCR, a mixture combining 60 forward primers for TCR Vbeta segments and 13 reverse primers for TCR Jbeta segments was used. The CDR3 region of rearranged TCR beta genes was amplified from genomic DNA with a multiplex PCR assay. The amplified TCR beta libraries were sequenced on the Illumina HiSeq System as 87-base-pair reads. Regarding the original processing steps: A later analysis counted about 80 million unique TCR beta chains across the 690 or so repertoires, and some 12 million of these chains were shared by at least two donors. Raw reads were error-corrected and collapsed into unique sequences by a nearest-neighbor algorithm in which closely related sequences were merged to remove PCR and sequencing errors. Alignment of CDR3 sequences to IMGT reference sequences was used to assign V, D and J gene segments. Each retained sequence needed at least a six-nucleotide match to both a V gene segment and a J gene segment. Rearrangements were classified as productive when the CDR3 lacked stop codons and remained in frame with V and J, and all other rearrangements were classified as non-productive. Following IMGT convention, CDR3 was defined as the stretch from the second conserved V-encoded cysteine to the conserved J-encoded phenylalanine. Sequences without an unambiguous match to a single V gene segment were excluded from the earlier analysis of over 500 of the donors. An earlier analysis of 587 of the donors classified V segments as functional when productive rearrangements were above 56.7% and as segregating when the standard deviation between donors was above 5%. To diagnose cytomegalovirus status from the catalog of TCR beta chain sequences, a statistical classification framework was built. In a later analysis, TCR nucleotide sequences were compared against IMGT/GENE-DB human TR gene sequences so that V and J genes could be assigned. Using the TCRdist pipeline, a later analysis assigned CDR3 sequences along with most-parsimonious VDJ recombination scenarios. In a later analysis, each TCR beta chain was defined by its CDR3 amino acid sequence together with its V-gene family, and reads lacking a unique V-gene family were excluded. In a later analysis, a few hundred highly shared, low-generation-probability nucleotide sequences were removed to address suspected cross-contamination and a sequencing artifact. In a later analysis, a clonal expansion index for each public chain was calculated from normalized within-repertoire ranks of inferred template counts. In a later analysis, generation probabilities were computed using a VDJ recombination model fitted to out-of-frame rearrangements, and the results were checked against IGoR. In a later analysis, TCR-TCR, TCR-HLA and TCR-CMV co-occurrence was scored with hypergeometric tests, and a repertoire-size bias correction was applied to TCR pairs. In a later analysis, false discovery rates were estimated by permuting HLA or CMV assignments 20 times. In a later analysis, co-occurring TCRs were grouped using DBSCAN, and TCRdist sequence similarity was added for clustering within HLA-allele-positive subsets. For co-occurrence clustering, repertoires with fewer than 30,000 or more than 120,000 public chains were excluded, along with several repertoires with anomalous nucleotide sharing. Drawn from immuneACCESS, this table holds only the in-frame rearrangements with V and J called that TCRdb kept. Clones are partly lost; checked studies trace under half to an unresolved V gene and leave the rest unexplained. V, J and clone size were drawn from that table, and D and trimming were deduced from the DNA. The sample includes about 180,000 clones, with roughly four fifths observed a single time. The top ten constitute 0.5% of the sample.

The origin of this receptor is a woman between 45 and 65 years old in good health and CMV-seronegative. Sequenced: PBMCs. Recombination linked TRBV9 to TRBJ2-5, with TRBD1 identical over 7 junction bases. The nucleotide sequence reads TGTGCCAGCAGCGTACCTCCGGGACAGAAGTACCAAGAGACCCAGTACTTC. Its protein product is CASSVPPGQKYQETQYF.